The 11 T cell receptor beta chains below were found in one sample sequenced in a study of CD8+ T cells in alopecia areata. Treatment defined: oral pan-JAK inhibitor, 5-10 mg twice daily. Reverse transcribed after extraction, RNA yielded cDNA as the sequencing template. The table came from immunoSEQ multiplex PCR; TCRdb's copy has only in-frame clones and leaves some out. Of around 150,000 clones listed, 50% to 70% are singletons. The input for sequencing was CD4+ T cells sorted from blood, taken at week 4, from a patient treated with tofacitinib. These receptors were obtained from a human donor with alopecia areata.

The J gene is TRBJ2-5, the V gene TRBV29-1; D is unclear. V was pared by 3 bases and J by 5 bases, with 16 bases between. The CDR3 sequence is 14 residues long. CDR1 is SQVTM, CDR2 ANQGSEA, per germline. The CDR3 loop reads CSVEDPDIAETQYF. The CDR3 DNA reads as TGCAGCGTTGAGGACCCCGATATCGCCGAGACCCAGTACTTC.

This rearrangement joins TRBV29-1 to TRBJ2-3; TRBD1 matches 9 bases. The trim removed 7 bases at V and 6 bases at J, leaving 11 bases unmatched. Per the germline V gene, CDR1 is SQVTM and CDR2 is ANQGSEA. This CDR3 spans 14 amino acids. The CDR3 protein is CSANSGQGGDTQYF. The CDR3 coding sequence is TGCAGCGCGAACTCGGGACAGGGAGGCGATACGCAGTATTTT.

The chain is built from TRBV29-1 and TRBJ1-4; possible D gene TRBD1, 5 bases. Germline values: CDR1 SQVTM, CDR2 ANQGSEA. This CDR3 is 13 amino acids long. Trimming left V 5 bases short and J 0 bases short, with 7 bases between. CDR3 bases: TGCAGCGTTCGACAGTCAACTAATGAAAAACTGTTTTTT. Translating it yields CSVRQSTNEKLFF. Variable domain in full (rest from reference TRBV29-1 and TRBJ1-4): SAVISQKPSRDICQRGTSLTIQCQVDSQVTMMFWYRQQPGQSLTLIATANQGSEATYESGFVIDKFPISRPNLTFSTLTVSNMSPEDSSIYLCSVRQSTNEKLFFGSGTQLSVL.

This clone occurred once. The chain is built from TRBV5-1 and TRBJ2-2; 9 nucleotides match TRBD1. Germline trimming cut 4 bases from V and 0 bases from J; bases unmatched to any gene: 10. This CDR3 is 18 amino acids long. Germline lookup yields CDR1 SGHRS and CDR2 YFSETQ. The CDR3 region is CASSLGTGFFPNTGELFF. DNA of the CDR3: TGCGCCAGCAGCCTAGGGACAGGGTTTTTTCCGAACACCGGGGAGCTGTTTTTT.

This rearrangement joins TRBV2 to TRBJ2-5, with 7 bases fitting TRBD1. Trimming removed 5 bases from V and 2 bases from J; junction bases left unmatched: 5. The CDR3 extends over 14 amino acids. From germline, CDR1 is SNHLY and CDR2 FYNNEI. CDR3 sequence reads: CASSTPGQQETQYF. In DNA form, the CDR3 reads TGTGCCAGCAGTACCCCGGGACAGCAAGAGACCCAGTACTTC.

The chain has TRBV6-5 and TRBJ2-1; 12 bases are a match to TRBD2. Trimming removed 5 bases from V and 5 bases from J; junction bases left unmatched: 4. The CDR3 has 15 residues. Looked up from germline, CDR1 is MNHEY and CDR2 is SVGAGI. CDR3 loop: CASSLTSGGNNEQFF. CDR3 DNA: TGTGCCAGCAGTCTGACTAGCGGGGGAAACAATGAGCAGTTCTTC.

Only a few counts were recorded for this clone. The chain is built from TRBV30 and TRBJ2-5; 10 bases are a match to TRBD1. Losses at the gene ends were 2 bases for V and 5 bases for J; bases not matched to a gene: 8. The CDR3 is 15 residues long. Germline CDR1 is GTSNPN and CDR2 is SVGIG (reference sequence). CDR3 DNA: TGTGCCTGGAGTAGTGGACAGGGGGGCATGGAGACCCAGTACTTC. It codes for CAWSSGQGGMETQYF.

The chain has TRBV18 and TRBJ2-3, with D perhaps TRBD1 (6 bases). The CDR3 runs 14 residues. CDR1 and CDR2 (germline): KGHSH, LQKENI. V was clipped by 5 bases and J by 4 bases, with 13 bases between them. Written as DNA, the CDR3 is TGTGCCAGCTCAAGTCAGGGGTCGGCAGATACGCAGTATTTT. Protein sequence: CASSSQGSADTQYF.

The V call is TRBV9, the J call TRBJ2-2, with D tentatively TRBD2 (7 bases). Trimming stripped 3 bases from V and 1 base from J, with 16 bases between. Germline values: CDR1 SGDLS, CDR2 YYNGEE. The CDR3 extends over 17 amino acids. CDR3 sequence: CASSGRGASGNTGELFF. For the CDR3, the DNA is TGTGCCAGCAGCGGTCGGGGGGCTAGCGGGAACACCGGGGAGCTGTTTTTT.

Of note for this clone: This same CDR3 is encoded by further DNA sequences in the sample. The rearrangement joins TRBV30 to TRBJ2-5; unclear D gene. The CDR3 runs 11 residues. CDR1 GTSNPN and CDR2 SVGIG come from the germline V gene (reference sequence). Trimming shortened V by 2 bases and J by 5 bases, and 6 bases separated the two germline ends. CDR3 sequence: CAWSPLETQYF. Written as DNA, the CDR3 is TGTGCCTGGAGTCCTTTGGAGACCCAGTACTTC.

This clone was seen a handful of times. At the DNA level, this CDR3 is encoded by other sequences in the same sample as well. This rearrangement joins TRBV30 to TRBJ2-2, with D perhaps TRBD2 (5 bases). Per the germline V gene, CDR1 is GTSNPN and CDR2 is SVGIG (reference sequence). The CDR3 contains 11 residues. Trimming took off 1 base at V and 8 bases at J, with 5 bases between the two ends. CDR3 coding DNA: TGTGCCTGGAGTGGAGGGGGGGAGCTGTTTTTT. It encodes CAWSGGGELFF.